This T cell receptor (beta chain) was identified during a study of OX40 agonist ivuxolimab in advanced cancers. Study-level background: Ivuxolimab, which patients received intravenously every 2 weeks, was dosed at 0.01 to 10 mg/kg.

Only in-frame clones appear in the TCRdb table, and some are missing; sequencing was by immunoSEQ multiplex PCR. The data hold about 79,000 clones, with 80% to 95% observed a single time. The CDR3 extends over 15 amino acids. The germline gives CDR1 SGHVS, CDR2 FNYEAQ. The ends were cut back, 1 base at V and 5 bases at J, with 9 bases in the middle. The source material was CD4+ or CD8+ T cells sorted from blood, sampled in a trial of the OX40 agonist ivuxolimab. The genes are TRBV7-6 and TRBJ1-6; D remains unclear. This TCR was recovered from an adult with an advanced solid tumor such as melanoma, head and neck, liver or kidney cancer. The CDR3 region has the DNA TGTGCCAGCAGCTTAGAAGTCAGGCATAATTCACCCCTCCACTTT. Its translation: CASSLEVRHNSPLHF. The variable domain in full, with the rest retrieved from reference TRBV7-6 and TRBJ1-6, is GAGVSQSPRYKVTKRGQDVALRCDPISGHVSLYWYRQALGQGPEFLTYFNYEAQQDKSGLPNDRFSAERPEGSISTLTIQRTEQRDSAMYRCASSLEVRHNSPLHFGNGTRLTVT.